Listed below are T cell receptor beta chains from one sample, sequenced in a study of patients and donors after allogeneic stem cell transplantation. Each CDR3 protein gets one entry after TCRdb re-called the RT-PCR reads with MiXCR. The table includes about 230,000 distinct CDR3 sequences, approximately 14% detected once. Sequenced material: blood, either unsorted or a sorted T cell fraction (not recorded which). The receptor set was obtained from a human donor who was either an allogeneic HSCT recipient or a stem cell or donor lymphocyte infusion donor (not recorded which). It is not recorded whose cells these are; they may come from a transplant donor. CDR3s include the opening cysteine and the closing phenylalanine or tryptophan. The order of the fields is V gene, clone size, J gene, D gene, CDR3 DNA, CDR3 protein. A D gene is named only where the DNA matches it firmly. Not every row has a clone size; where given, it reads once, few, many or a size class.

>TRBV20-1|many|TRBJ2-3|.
TGCAGTGTCCCGCTAGTGGATACGCAGTATTTT
CSVPLVDTQYF
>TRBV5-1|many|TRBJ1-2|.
TGCGCCAGCAGCTTGGCCGACGGGACAAGCTATGGCTACACCTTC
CASSLADGTSYGYTF
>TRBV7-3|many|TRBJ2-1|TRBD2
TGTGCCAGCAGCCGAACTGGGACTAGCGGATGGAATGAGCAGTTCTTC
CASSRTGTSGWNEQFF
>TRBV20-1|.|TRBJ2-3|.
TGCAGTGCTCTTCTACTGGACACAGATACGCAGTATTTT
CSALLLDTDTQYF
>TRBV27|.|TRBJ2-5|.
TGTGCCAGCAGTACGAGGACCCAGTACTTC
CASSTRTQYF
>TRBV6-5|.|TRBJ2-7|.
TGTGCCAGCAGTTACTCGTTGAGGGAAACCTACGAGCAGTACTTC
CASSYSLRETYEQYF
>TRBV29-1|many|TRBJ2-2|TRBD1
TGCAGCGTCCGCGGGACAGGGGCCGGGGAGCTGTTTTTT
CSVRGTGAGELFF
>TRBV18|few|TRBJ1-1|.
TGTGCCAGCACCACGACAGGAGGGGTGAACACTGAAGCTTTCTTT
CASTTTGGVNTEAFF
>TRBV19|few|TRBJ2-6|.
TGTGCCAGTACTCCGGGGTCTGGGGCCAACGTCCTGACTTTC
CASTPGSGANVLTF
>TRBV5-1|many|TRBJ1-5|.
TGCGCCAGCAGCTTGGCAGGGAGCAATCAGCCCCAGCATTTT
CASSLAGSNQPQHF
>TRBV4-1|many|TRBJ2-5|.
TGCGCCAGCAGCCGGGCTATCCAAGAGACCCAGTACTTC
CASSRAIQETQYF
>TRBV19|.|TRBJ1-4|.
TGTGCCAGTAGTATTGGGGCTGGAGGGACCGCAACTAATGAAAAACTGTTTTTT
CASSIGAGGTATNEKLFF
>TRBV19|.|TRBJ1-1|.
TGTGCCAGTAGTATAGATCTGCGGGCAGGGAACACTGAAGCTTTCTTT
CASSIDLRAGNTEAFF
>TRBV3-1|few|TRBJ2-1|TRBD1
TGTGCCAGCAGCCTTAAAGGACAGGGCGGTGAGCAGTTCTTC
CASSLKGQGGEQFF
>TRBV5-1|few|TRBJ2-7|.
TGCGCCAGCAGCTTGGAGGGGGGGCCCTACGAGCAGTACTTC
CASSLEGGPYEQYF
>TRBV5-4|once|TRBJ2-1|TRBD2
TGTGCCAGCAGTAGCGGGAGCTCCTACAATGAGCAGTTCTTC
CASSSGSSYNEQFF
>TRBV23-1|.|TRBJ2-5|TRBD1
TGCGCCAGGACCGGGACAGGGCTAGAGACCCAGTACTTC
CARTGTGLETQYF
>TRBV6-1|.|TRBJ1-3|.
TGTGCCAGCAGAGATACAGGGCCCATCTCTGGAAACACCATATATTTT
CASRDTGPISGNTIYF
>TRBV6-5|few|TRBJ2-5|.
TGTGCCAGCCTTTACTCTTTGGTCCAAGAGACCCAGTACTTC
CASLYSLVQETQYF
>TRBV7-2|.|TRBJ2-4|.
TGTGCCAGCAGCTTAGCACCGGGAGCTTCGAAAAACATTCAGTACTTC
CASSLAPGASKNIQYF
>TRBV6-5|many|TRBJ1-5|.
TGTGCCAGCAGTTATCGTAACAATCAGCCCCAGCATTTT
CASSYRNNQPQHF
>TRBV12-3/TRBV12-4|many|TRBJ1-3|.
TGTGCCAGCAGTTCAGGGAGCTCTGGAAACACCATATATTTT
CASSSGSSGNTIYF
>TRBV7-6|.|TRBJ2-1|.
TGTGCCAGCAGCTTAGTTAGGACCTCCAGTGAGCAGTTCTTC
CASSLVRTSSEQFF
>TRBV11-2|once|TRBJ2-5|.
TGTGCCAGCAGCTTATTCCGGGACCTTGAGACCCAGTACTTC
CASSLFRDLETQYF
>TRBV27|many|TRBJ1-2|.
TGTGCCAGCACCCGACGACAGACCCCTCTAACTAACTATGGCTACACCTTC
CASTRRQTPLTNYGYTF
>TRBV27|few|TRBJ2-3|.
TGTGCCAGCAGTCTAGACAGGGCCCGCGGGAATACGCAGTATTTT
CASSLDRARGNTQYF
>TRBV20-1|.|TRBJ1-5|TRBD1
TGCAGTGCAGGGACAGGGGGGAATCAGCCCCAGCATTTT
CSAGTGGNQPQHF
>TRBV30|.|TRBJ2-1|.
TGTGCCTGGAGTGTTTTCCACCTAGGGAGCAATGAGCAGTTCTTC
CAWSVFHLGSNEQFF
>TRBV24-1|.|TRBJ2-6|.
TGTGCCACCAGTGTGGAACAGTCCCGCTCTGGGGCCAACGTCCTGACTTTC
CATSVEQSRSGANVLTF
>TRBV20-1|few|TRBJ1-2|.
TGCAGTGCCGGTAACAGGGTTACCGTCGTGGGGGGCTACACCTTC
CSAGNRVTVVGGYTF
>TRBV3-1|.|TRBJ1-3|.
TGTGCCAGCAGCCGATTTGGGGGCTCTGGAAACACCATATATTTT
CASSRFGGSGNTIYF
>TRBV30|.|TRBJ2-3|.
TGTGCCTGGAGTCCTAGTAATACGCAGTATTTT
CAWSPSNTQYF
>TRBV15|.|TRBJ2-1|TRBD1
TGTGCCACCAGAGACCCCAAGGGGGCCGAAGGGTTCTTC
CATRDPKGAEGFF
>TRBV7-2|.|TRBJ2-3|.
TGTGCCAGCAGCTGGGGTGGGGTGGGGTTAACCACAGATACGCAGTATTTT
CASSWGGVGLTTDTQYF
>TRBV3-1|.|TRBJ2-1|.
TGTGCCAGCAGCCAAGATCCCTTGGAGCAGTTCTTC
CASSQDPLEQFF
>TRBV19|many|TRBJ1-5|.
TGTGCCAGTAGTATTAGTAAGATAGGTCTGCATCAGCCCCAGCATTTT
CASSISKIGLHQPQHF